This TCR beta chain was sequenced for a study of T-cell memory formation after mild COVID-19. Study-wide results and limits: Second-wave clones that peaked on day 37 lacked confirmed SARS-CoV-2 specificity.

V was pared by 2 bases and J by 5 bases, with 7 bases between. The CDR3 spans 13 residues. Germline lookup yields CDR1 LGHDT and CDR2 YNNKEL (reference sequence). TCRdb independently ran MiXCR on the 5' RACE reads; one entry per CDR3 protein. The repertoire includes some 260,000 distinct CDR3 sequences, roughly 15% of them detected once, and approximately 3.5% sits in the top ten. Worth noting for this clonotype: What it binds is not known.

The receptor was isolated from a man aged 18 to 29 who had mild COVID-19 (a few samples of this study predate the infection). Cell type and time point are not known. The chain couples TRBV3-1 to TRBJ1-5; TRBD1 is a possible D gene (5 bases). Source material: PBMCs or a T cell subset sorted from them (not recorded which). The CDR3 coding sequence is TGTGCCAGCAGCCAACTGGGGGATCAGCCCCAGCATTTT. It is translated as CASSQLGDQPQHF.